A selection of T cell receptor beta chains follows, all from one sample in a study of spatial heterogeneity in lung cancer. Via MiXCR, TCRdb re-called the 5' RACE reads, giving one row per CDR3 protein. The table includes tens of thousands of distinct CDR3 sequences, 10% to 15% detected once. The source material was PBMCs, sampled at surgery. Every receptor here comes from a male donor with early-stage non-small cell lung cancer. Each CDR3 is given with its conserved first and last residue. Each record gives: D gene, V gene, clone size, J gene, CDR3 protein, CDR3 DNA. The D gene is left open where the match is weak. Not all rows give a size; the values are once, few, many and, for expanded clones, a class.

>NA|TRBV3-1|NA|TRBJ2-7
CASSQGNEQYF
TGTGCCAGCAGCCAAGGAAACGAGCAGTACTTC
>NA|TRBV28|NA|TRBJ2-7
CASSSHKSYEQYF
TGTGCCAGCAGTTCTCATAAATCCTACGAGCAGTACTTC
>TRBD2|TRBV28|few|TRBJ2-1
CASSTSGRANEQFF
TGTGCCAGCAGTACTAGCGGGAGGGCTAATGAGCAGTTCTTC
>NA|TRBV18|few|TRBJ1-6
CASSNQDTASPLHF
TGTGCCAGCTCGAATCAGGACACAGCTTCACCCCTCCACTTT
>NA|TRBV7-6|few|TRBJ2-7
CASSLAGVQEQYF
TGTGCCAGCAGCTTAGCAGGGGTGCAGGAGCAGTACTTC
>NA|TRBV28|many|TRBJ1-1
CASSPRTMNTEAFF
TGTGCCAGCAGCCCCCGGACCATGAACACTGAAGCTTTCTTT
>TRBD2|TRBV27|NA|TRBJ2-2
CASMRGTTGELFF
TGTGCCAGCATGCGGGGGACCACCGGGGAGCTGTTTTTT
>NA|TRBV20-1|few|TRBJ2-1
CSALPGLSYNEQFF
TGCAGTGCTCTCCCGGGACTGTCCTACAATGAGCAGTTCTTC
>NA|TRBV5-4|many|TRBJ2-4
CASSSDGSTKNIQYF
TGTGCCAGCAGCTCAGACGGATCTACCAAAAACATTCAGTACTTC
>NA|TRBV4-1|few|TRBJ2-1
CASSQDLRVPYNEQFF
TGCGCCAGCAGCCAAGATCTCAGGGTCCCCTACAATGAGCAGTTCTTC
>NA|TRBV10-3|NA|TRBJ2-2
CAISLGGRTGELFF
TGTGCCATCAGTTTAGGGGGGAGGACCGGGGAGCTGTTTTTT
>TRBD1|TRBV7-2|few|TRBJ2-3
CASSLSGTGTDTQYF
TGTGCCAGCAGCTTGTCTGGGACAGGGACAGATACGCAGTATTTT
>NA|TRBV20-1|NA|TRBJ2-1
CSAYSGSYNEQFF
TGCAGTGCTTATAGCGGATCCTACAATGAGCAGTTCTTC
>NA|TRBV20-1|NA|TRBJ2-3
CSARDTGNTDTQYF
TGCAGTGCTAGAGATACAGGGAACACAGATACGCAGTATTTT
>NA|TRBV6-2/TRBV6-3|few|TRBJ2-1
CASSYRVHEQFF
TGTGCCAGCAGTTACAGGGTCCATGAGCAGTTCTTC
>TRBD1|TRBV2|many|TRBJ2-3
CASSPTGVRTDTQYF
TGTGCCAGCAGTCCGACAGGGGTCCGCACAGATACGCAGTATTTT
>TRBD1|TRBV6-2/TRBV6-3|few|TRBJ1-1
CASSYRAGGENTEAFF
TGTGCCAGCAGTTACCGGGCAGGGGGCGAGAACACTGAAGCTTTCTTT
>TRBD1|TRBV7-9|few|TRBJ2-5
CASSPRTGGTQYF
TGTGCCAGCAGCCCCCGGACAGGGGGGACCCAGTACTTC
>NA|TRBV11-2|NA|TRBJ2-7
CASSYNRASGNEQYF
TGTGCCAGCAGCTATAATCGGGCCTCGGGGAACGAGCAGTACTTC
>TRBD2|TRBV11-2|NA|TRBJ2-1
CASSPTSGSHSYNEQFF
TGTGCCAGCAGCCCGACTAGCGGTTCCCACTCCTACAATGAGCAGTTCTTC
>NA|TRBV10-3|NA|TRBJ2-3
CAISDSGTRSTDTQYF
TGTGCCATCAGTGACTCCGGGACACGAAGCACAGATACGCAGTATTTT
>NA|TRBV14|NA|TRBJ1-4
CASSRGRGYEKLFF
TGTGCCAGCAGCCGAGGGAGGGGTTACGAAAAACTGTTTTTT
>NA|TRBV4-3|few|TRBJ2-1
CASSQENGYNEQFF
TGCGCCAGCAGCCAAGAAAACGGGTACAATGAGCAGTTCTTC
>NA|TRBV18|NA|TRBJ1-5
CASSPSDGQPQHF
TGTGCCAGCTCACCCTCAGACGGGCAGCCCCAGCATTTT
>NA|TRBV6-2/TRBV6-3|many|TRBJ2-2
CASKTGDTGELFF
TGTGCCAGCAAAACTGGGGACACCGGGGAGCTGTTTTTT
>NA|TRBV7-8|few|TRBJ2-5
CASSFRRQETQYF
TGTGCCAGCAGCTTCCGCAGGCAAGAGACCCAGTACTTC
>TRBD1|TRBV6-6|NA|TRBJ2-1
CASSYGQGALEQFF
TGTGCCAGCAGTTACGGACAGGGGGCTTTGGAGCAGTTCTTC
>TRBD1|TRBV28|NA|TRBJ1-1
CASSRVQGAGNTEAFF
TGTGCCAGCAGCCGAGTCCAGGGGGCAGGGAACACTGAAGCTTTCTTT
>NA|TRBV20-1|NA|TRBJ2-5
CSARARNLYQETQYF
TGCAGTGCTAGAGCCCGGAACCTGTACCAAGAGACCCAGTACTTC
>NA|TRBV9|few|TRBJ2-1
CASSVGLGGGSYNEQFF
TGTGCCAGCAGCGTAGGACTGGGGGGAGGATCCTACAATGAGCAGTTCTTC
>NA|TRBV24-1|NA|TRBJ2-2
CATTVGTGELFF
TGTGCCACCACTGTGGGTACCGGGGAGCTGTTTTTT
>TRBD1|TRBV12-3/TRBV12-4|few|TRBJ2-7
CASSFGGTGGHEQYF
TGTGCCAGCAGTTTTGGGGGAACAGGGGGCCACGAGCAGTACTTC
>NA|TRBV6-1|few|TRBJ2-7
CASNGDIYEQYF
TGTGCCAGCAACGGGGACATCTACGAGCAGTACTTC
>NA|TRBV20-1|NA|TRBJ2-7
CSARDMILGQTTHEQYF
TGCAGTGCTAGAGATATGATACTAGGACAGACGACCCACGAGCAGTACTTC
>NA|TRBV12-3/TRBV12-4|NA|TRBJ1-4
CASTQEGRNEKLFF
TGTGCCAGCACCCAAGAGGGGCGTAATGAAAAACTGTTTTTT
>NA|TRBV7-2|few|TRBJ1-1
CASSLSGGTEAFF
TGTGCCAGCAGCTTATCGGGAGGGACTGAAGCTTTCTTT
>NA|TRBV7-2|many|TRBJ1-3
CASSLGAANSGNTIYF
TGTGCCAGCAGCTTAGGGGCAGCAAACTCTGGAAACACCATATATTTT
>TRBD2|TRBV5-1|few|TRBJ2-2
CASSLGLAATVAGELFF
TGCGCCAGCAGCCTGGGGCTAGCGGCCACGGTGGCCGGGGAGCTGTTTTTT
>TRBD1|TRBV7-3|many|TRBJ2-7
CASSFAPGTVYEQYF
TGTGCCAGCAGCTTCGCTCCCGGGACAGTCTACGAGCAGTACTTC
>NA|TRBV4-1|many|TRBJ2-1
CASSQEGPQTRYNEQFF
TGCGCCAGCAGCCAAGAAGGGCCCCAAACAAGGTACAATGAGCAGTTCTTC
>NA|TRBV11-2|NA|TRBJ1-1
CASSLTGWTEAFF
TGTGCCAGCAGCCTTACAGGGTGGACTGAAGCTTTCTTT
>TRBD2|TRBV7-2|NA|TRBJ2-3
CASSLIAGVTDTQYF
TGTGCCAGCAGCTTGATAGCGGGAGTGACAGATACGCAGTATTTT
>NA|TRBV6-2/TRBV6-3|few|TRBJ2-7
CASSPMGRGNEQYF
TGTGCCAGCAGCCCAATGGGGCGCGGGAACGAGCAGTACTTC